This T cell receptor (beta chain) was profiled in a study of OX40 agonist ivuxolimab in advanced cancers. Study conclusions and caveats: No antigen was identified for the clonally expanded peripheral T cells.

Worth noting for this clone: Its specificity is unknown.

Blood was sampled at baseline, cycle 4 day 1, and cycle 7 day 1. Assay: immunoSEQ multiplex PCR; the TCRdb copy retains only in-frame clones and omits some. The sample yields 34,000 or so clones, 80% to 90% seen once. This sample comprised CD4+ or CD8+ T cells sorted from blood, obtained in a trial of the OX40 agonist ivuxolimab. This TCR was sampled from an adult with an advanced solid tumor such as melanoma, head and neck, liver or kidney cancer.

The CDR3 region is CASSFKGETGANVLTF. The CDR3 DNA is TGTGCCAGCAGTTTCAAGGGGGAAACTGGGGCCAACGTCCTGACTTTC. This chain connects TRBV28 to TRBJ2-6; D is perhaps TRBD1 (6 bases). Per the germline V gene, CDR1 is MDHEN and CDR2 is SYDVKM. V shed 3 bases and J shed 2 bases, with 11 bases lying between them. This CDR3 contains 16 residues.